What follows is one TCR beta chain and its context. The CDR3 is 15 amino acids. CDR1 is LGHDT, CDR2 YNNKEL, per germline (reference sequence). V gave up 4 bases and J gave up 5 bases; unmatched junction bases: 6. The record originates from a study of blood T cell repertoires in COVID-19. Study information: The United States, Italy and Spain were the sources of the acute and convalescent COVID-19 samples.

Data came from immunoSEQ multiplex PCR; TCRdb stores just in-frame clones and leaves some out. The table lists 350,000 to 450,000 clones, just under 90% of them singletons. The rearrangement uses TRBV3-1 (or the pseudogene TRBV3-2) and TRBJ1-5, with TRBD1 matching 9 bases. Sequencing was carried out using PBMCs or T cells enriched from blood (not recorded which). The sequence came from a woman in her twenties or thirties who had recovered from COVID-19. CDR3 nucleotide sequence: TGTGCCAGCAGCCTGGGGACAGGGAGTCATCAGCCCCAGCATTTT. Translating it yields CASSLGTGSHQPQHF.